The entry below describes one T cell receptor beta chain. The target antigen is unknown. Next came a second PCR, run for about 7 to 12 cycles, which used a sample-barcoded 5' primer along with a J-beta primer mix. TCRdb reanalysed the 5' RACE reads using MiXCR and keeps one entry per CDR3 protein. The table lists over a million distinct CDR3 sequences, almost 60% of them singletons, with approximately 7% in the top ten. This CDR3 is 12 amino acids long. Germline lookup yields CDR1 MDHEN and CDR2 SYDVKM. V lost 8 bases to trimming and J lost 6 bases, with 11 bases between them. The sample comes from a study of blood T cells in healthy people across ages. Findings and caveats of the study: Estimated diversity, derived from one million T cells, was regarded as an underestimate.

The sequence derives from a man aged 18 to 35 in good health. Sequencing was carried out using blood. This chain links TRBV28 with TRBJ1-3, with a weak D call TRBD1 (6 bases). The CDR3: CASPGQSNTIYF. Written as DNA, the CDR3 is TGTGCCAGCCCTGGACAGTCAAACACCATATATTTT.